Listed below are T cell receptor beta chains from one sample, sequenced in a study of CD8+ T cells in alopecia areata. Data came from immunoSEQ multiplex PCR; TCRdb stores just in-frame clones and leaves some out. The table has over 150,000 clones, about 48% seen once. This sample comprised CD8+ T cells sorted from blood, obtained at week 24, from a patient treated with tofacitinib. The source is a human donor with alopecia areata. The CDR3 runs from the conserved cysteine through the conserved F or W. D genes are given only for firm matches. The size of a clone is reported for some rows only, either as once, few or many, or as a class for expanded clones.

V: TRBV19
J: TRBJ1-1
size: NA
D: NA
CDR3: CASSIGGIEAFF
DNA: TGTGCCAGTAGTATAGGAGGGATAGAAGCTTTCTTT

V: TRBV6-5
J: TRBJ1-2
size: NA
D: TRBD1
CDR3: CASSSEPTGEGYTF
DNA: TGTGCCAGCAGTTCAGAACCGACAGGGGAAGGCTACACCTTC

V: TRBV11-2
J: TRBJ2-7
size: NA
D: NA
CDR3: CASSSGAAYEQYF
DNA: TGTGCCAGCAGCTCAGGGGCGGCCTACGAGCAGTACTTC

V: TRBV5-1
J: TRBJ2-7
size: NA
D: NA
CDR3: CASSLSGKPYEQYF
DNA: TGCGCCAGCAGCTTGTCAGGCAAGCCCTACGAGCAGTACTTC

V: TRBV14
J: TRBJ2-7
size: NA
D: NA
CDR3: CASSQEGYEQYF
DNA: TGTGCCAGCAGCCAAGAAGGATACGAGCAGTACTTC

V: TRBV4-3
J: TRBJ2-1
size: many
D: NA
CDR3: CASSQGLNNEQFF
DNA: TGCGCCAGCAGCCAAGGACTAAACAATGAGCAGTTCTTC

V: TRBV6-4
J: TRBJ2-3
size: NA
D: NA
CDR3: CASSDSGVGRGDTQYF
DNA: TGTGCCAGCAGTGACTCGGGAGTCGGGCGGGGAGATACGCAGTATTTT

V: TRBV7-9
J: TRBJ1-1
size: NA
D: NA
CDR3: CASSLVGVDTEAFF
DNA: TGTGCCAGCAGCTTAGTGGGTGTTGACACTGAAGCTTTCTTT

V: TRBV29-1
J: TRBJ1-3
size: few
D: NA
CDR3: CSVELGPGNTIYF
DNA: TGCAGCGTTGAATTGGGACCAGGAAACACCATATATTTT

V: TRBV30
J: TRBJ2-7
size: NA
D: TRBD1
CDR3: CAWSAGGQGAYEQYF
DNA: TGTGCCTGGAGTGCCGGGGGACAGGGGGCCTACGAGCAGTACTTC

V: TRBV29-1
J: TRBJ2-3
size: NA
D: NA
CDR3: CSWGGSTDTQYF
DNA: TGCAGCTGGGGGGGCTCGACAGATACGCAGTATTTT

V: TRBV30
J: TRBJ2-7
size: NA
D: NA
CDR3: CAWSPSRGEQYF
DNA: TGTGCCTGGAGTCCTTCTCGGGGCGAGCAGTACTTC

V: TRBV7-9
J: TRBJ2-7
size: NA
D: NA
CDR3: CASSPQTRGASYEQYF
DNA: TGTGCCAGCAGCCCGCAGACCCGGGGTGCCTCCTACGAGCAGTACTTC

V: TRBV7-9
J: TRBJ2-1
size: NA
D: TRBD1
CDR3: CASSSPTGAGNEQFF
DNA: TGTGCCAGCAGCTCCCCTACAGGGGCCGGCAATGAGCAGTTCTTC

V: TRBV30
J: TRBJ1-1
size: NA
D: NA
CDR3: CAWKSGRGTEAFF
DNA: TGTGCCTGGAAGTCGGGCAGAGGCACTGAAGCTTTCTTT

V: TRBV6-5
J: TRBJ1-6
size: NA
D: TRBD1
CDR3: CASSIGTGSNSPLHF
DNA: TGTGCCAGCAGTATTGGGACAGGGAGTAATTCACCCCTCCACTTT

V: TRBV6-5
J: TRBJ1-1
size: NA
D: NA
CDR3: CASSYEAGIEAFF
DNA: TGTGCCAGCAGTTACGAGGCAGGGATTGAAGCTTTCTTT

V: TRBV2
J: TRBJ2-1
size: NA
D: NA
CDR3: CASTGSPSEESYNEQFF
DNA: TGTGCCAGCACGGGCAGCCCAAGCGAAGAATCCTACAATGAGCAGTTCTTC

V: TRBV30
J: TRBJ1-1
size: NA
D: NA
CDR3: CAWTWGMNTEAFF
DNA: TGTGCCTGGACTTGGGGGATGAACACTGAAGCTTTCTTT

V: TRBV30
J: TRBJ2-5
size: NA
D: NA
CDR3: CAWSAGTRQETQYF
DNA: TGTGCCTGGAGTGCCGGGACTCGCCAAGAGACCCAGTACTTC

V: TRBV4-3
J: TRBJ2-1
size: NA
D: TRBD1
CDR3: CASSLGQGVTAEQFF
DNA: TGCGCCAGCAGCCTAGGACAGGGGGTTACTGCGGAGCAGTTCTTC

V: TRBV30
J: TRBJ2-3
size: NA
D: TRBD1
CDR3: CAWSYRGSTDTQYF
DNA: TGTGCCTGGAGTTACAGGGGGAGCACAGATACGCAGTATTTT

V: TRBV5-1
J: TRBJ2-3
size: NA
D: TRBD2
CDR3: CASSFSGGGLDTQYF
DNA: TGCGCCAGCAGCTTTAGCGGGGGCGGTTTGGATACGCAGTATTTT

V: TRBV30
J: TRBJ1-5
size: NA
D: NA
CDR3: CAWGVIDGSNQPQHF
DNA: TGTGCCTGGGGTGTTATTGACGGGAGCAATCAGCCCCAGCATTTT

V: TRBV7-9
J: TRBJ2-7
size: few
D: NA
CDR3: CASSPDLPNEQYF
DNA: TGTGCCAGCAGCCCGGACTTACCTAACGAGCAGTACTTC

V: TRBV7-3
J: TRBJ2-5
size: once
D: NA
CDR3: CASSLDGGGGMETQYF
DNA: TGTGCCAGCAGCTTGGACGGGGGCGGTGGTATGGAGACCCAGTACTTC

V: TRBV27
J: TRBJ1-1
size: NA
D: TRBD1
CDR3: CASSVRQGSTEAFF
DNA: TGTGCCAGCAGTGTAAGACAGGGGAGCACTGAAGCTTTCTTT

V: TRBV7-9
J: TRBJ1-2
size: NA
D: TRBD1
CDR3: CASSETGGNSEIYGYTF
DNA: TGTGCCAGCAGCGAAACAGGGGGTAACTCCGAAATTTATGGCTACACCTTC

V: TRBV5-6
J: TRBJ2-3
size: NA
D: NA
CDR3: CASSLGTYTPDTQYF
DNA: TGTGCCAGCAGCCTAGGGACTTATACGCCAGATACGCAGTATTTT

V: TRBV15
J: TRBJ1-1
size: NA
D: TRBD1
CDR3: CATSRGGGGNTEAFF
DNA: TGTGCCACCAGCAGAGGAGGGGGCGGAAACACTGAAGCTTTCTTT

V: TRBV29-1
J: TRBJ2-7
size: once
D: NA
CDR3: CSVRGADAGRPAYEQYF
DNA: TGCAGCGTTCGAGGGGCCGACGCGGGGCGACCGGCTTACGAGCAGTACTTC

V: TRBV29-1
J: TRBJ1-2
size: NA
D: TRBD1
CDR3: CSVGAGGQRGYGYTF
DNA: TGCAGCGTTGGGGCCGGGGGACAGAGAGGCTATGGCTACACCTTC

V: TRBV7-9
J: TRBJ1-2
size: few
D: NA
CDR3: CASSLGGVEDGYTF
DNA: TGTGCCAGCAGCTTAGGAGGGGTAGAAGATGGCTACACCTTC

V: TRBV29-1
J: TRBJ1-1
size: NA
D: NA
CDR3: CSAALLGGTEAFF
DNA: TGCAGCGCTGCGTTGTTGGGCGGCACTGAAGCTTTCTTT

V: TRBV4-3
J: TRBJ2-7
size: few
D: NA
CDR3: CASSQVGGYEQYF
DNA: TGCGCCAGCAGCCAAGTTGGGGGGTACGAGCAGTACTTC

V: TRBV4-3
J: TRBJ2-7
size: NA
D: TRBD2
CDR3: CASSQGGGAYEQYF
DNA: TGCGCCAGCAGCCAAGGCGGGGGGGCCTACGAGCAGTACTTC

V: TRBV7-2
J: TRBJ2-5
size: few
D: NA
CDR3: CASSDGRKMQETQYF
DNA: TGTGCCAGCTCTGACGGCAGAAAAATGCAAGAGACCCAGTACTTC

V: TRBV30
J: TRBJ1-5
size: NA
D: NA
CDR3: CAWSLSDNQPQHF
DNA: TGTGCCTGGAGTCTGTCAGACAATCAGCCCCAGCATTTT